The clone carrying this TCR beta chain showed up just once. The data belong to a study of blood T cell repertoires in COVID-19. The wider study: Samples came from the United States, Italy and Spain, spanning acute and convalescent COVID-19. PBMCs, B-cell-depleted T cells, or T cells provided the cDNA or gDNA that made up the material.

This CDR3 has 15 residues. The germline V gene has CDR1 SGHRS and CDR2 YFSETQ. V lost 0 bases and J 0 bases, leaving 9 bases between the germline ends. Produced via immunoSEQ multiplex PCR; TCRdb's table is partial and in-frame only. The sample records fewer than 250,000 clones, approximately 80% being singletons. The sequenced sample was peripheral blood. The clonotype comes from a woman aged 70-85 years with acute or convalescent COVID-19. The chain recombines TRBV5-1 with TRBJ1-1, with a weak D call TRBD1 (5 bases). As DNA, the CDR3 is TGCGCCAGCAGCTTGGAACGGGGGATGAACACTGAAGCTTTCTTT. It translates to CASSLERGMNTEAFF. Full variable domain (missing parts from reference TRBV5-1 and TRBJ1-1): KAGVTQTPRYLIKTRGQQVTLSCSPISGHRSVSWYQQTPGQGLQFLFEYFSETQRNKGNFPGRFSGRQFSNSRSEMNVSTLELGDSALYLCASSLERGMNTEAFFGQGTRLTVV.